This TCR beta chain is drawn from a study of post-analysis software for immune sequencing data. Study at large: Relapsing-remitting, secondary progressive and progressive-relapsing multiple sclerosis courses were included.

Presence of unique molecular identifiers characterized the TCR beta cDNA libraries. With roughly 1 to 11 million T cells as the source, 500,000 to 650,000 cDNA molecules resulted. MiXCR, applied by TCRdb to the PCR reads, yields one record per CDR3 protein. The data hold roughly 870,000 distinct CDR3 sequences, with roughly half observed a single time. Deletions cut 0 bases from V and 5 bases from J, with 11 bases between. The CDR3 covers 14 residues. Per germline, CDR1 SGDLS and CDR2 YYNGEE. Study-wide findings and caveats: Significantly decreased normalized Chao1 diversity was recorded for multiple sclerosis patients relative to controls. Elevated frequency relative to controls characterized a handful of TRBV segments in patients, TRBV5-6, TRBV5-1 and TRBV20-1 among them. Samples made in the same batch grouped tightly together by F measure.

In the case of this clonotype: Its antigen is not identified.

Sequenced material: blood. The receptor comes from a girl aged 10 to 17 with multiple sclerosis. The V gene is TRBV9, the J gene TRBJ1-2, with D unresolved. The CDR3: CASSVEQDGYGYTF. The DNA for the CDR3 is TGTGCCAGCAGCGTAGAGCAGGATGGATATGGCTACACCTTC. Variable domain in full (rest from reference TRBV9 and TRBJ1-2): DSGVTQTPKHLITATGQRVTLRCSPRSGDLSVYWYQQSLDQGLQFLIQYYNGEERAKGNILERFSAQQFPDLHSELNLSSLELGDSALYFCASSVEQDGYGYTFGSGTRLTVV.